The entry that follows covers one T cell receptor beta chain sequence. The antigen is not known. V dropped 2 bases and J dropped 5 bases, with 15 bases sitting between them. Germline V gives CDR1 SGHRS, CDR2 YFSETQ. The CDR3 loop spans 15 amino acids. This entry is derived from a study of T cell responses to AZD1222 COVID-19 vaccine. Sequencing used immunoSEQ multiplex PCR; TCRdb keeps in-frame clones, though not all of them. Across 150,000 or so clones, the top ten clones capture roughly 2% of the sample. Overall study results and limits: Two AZD1222 administrations were followed by greater Spike-specific TCR breadth and depth. Females outnumbered males among donors, who were mostly white British; clonal diversity was possibly underestimated.

What was sequenced was peripheral blood. The origin of this receptor is an adult in good health. This chain joins TRBV5-1 and TRBJ2-3; D might be TRBD2 (5 bases). CDR3 region: CASSLDVGAGDTQYF. The CDR3 region has the DNA TGCGCCAGCAGCTTAGATGTCGGTGCGGGAGATACGCAGTATTTT.